The sequence of this T cell receptor beta chain was determined in a study of cytotoxic CD8 clonotypes in ibrutinib-treated CLL. Overall study findings and caveats: Clonality (at baseline) was higher than in age-matched healthy donors and tracked circulating CD8+ T-cell counts. Upon ibrutinib response clonality rose, and upon progression it fell back toward baseline. Treatment left the uncommon public clonotypes either contracted or stable in frequency.

V dropped 7 bases and J dropped 8; count of bases not matched to a gene: 12. The CDR3 has 14 residues. In germline, CDR1 is SGHRS, CDR2 YFSETQ. Sequencing used immunoSEQ multiplex PCR; TCRdb keeps in-frame clones, though not all of them. There are 100,000 to 150,000 clones in the sample; over 75% occur only once, and around 2.1% lies in the top ten. Genomic DNA in a quantity of about 2 micrograms was derived from cryopreserved PBMCs for TCR beta libraries. To note about this clone: As yet, its antigen is unknown.

This sequence joins TRBV5-1 and TRBJ2-1; TRBD1 aligns across 7 bases. This TCR came from a human donor with chronic lymphocytic leukemia. The sample was PBMCs, taken after 24 months of ibrutinib treatment. The CDR3 spells CASGTGQILDEQFF. CDR3 nucleotide sequence: TGCGCCAGCGGTACGGGACAGATATTGGATGAGCAGTTCTTC.